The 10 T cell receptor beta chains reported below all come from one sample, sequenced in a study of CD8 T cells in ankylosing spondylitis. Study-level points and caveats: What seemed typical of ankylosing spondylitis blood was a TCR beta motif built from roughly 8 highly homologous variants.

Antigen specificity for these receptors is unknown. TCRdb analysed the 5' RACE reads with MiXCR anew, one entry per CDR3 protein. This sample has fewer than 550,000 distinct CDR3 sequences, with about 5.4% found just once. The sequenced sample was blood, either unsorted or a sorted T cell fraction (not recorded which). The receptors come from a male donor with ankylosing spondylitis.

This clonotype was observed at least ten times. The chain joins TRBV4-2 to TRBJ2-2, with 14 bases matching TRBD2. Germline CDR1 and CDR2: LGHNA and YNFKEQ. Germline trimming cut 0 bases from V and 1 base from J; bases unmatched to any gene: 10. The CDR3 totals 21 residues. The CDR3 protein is CASSQDPVGLAGGLNTGELFF. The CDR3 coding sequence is TGTGCCAGCAGCCAAGATCCAGTTGGACTAGCGGGAGGCCTGAACACCGGGGAGCTGTTTTTT.

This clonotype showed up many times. The CDR3 loop is CASSLGRIEDTQYF. The CDR3 DNA reads as TGCGCCAGCAGCCTGGGACGGATAGAAGATACGCAGTATTTT. The chain joins TRBV5-1 to TRBJ2-3, with D tentatively TRBD1 or TRBD2 (5 bases each). V gave up 4 bases and J gave up 5 bases, with 14 bases separating them. Germline V CDR1 and CDR2: SGHRS, YFSETQ. This CDR3 comprises 14 residues.

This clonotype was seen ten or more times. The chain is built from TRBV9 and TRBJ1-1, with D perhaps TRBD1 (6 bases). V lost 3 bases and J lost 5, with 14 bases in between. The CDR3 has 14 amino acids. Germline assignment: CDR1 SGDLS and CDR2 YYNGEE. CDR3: CASSAGHDSTEAFF. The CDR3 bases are TGTGCCAGCAGCGCGGGACACGACTCGACTGAAGCTTTCTTT. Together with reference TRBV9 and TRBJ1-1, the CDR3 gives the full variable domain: DSGVTQTPKHLITATGQRVTLRCSPRSGDLSVYWYQQSLDQGLQFLIQYYNGEERAKGNILERFSAQQFPDLHSELNLSSLELGDSALYFCASSAGHDSTEAFFGQGTRLTVV.

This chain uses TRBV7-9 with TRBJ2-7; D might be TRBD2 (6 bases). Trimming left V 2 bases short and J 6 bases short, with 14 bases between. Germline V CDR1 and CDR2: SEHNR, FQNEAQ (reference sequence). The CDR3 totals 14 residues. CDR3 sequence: CASSLILEGTEQYF. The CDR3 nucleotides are TGTGCCAGCAGCTTAATCCTGGAGGGGACCGAGCAGTACTTC.

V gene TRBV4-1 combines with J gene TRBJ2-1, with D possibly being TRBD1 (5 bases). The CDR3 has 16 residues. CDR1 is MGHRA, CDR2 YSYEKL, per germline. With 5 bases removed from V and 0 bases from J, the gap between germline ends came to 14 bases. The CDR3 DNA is TGCGCCAGCAGCTCATGGGGCCTGACCTCCTACAATGAGCAGTTCTTC. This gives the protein CASSSWGLTSYNEQFF.

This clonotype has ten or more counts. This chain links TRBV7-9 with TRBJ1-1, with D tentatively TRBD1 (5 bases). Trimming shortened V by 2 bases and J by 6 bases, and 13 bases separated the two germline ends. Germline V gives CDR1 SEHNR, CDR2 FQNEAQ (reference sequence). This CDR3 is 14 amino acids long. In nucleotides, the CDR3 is TGTGCCAGCAGCTTAATGGGGGTCAGAGCTGAAGCTTTCTTT. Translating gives CASSLMGVRAEAFF.

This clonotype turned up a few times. CDR3 residues: CASSTGTGGFYEQYF. In DNA, the CDR3 is TGTGCCAGCAGCACCGGGACAGGGGGCTTCTACGAGCAGTACTTC. V usage is TRBV7-9 and J usage is TRBJ2-7, with 12 bases identical to TRBD1. The CDR3 is 15 amino acids. CDR1 SEHNR and CDR2 FQNEAQ come from the germline V gene (reference sequence). The V gene end was trimmed by 5 bases and the J gene end by 3 bases; junction bases not matched to a gene: 5.

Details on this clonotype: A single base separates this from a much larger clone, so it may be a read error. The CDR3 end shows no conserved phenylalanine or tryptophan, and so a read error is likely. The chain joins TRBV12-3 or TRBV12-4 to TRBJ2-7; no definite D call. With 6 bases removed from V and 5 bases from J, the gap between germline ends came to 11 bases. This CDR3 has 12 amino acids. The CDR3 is CASRAQMDEQYI. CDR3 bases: TGTGCCAGCAGGGCACAGATGGACGAGCAGTACATC.

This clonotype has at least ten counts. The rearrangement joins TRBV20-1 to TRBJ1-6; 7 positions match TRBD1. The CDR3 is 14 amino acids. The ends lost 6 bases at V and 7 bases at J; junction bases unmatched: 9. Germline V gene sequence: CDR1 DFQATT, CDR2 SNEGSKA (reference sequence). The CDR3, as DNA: TGCAGTGCCTTATTAACAGGGGTAAATTCACCCCTCCACTTT. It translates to CSALLTGVNSPLHF.

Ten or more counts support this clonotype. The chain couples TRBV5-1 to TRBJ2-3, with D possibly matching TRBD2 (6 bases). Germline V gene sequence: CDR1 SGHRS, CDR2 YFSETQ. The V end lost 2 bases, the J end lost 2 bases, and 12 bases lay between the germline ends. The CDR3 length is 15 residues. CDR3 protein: CASSLTGLDTDTQYF. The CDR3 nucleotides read TGCGCCAGCAGCTTAACGGGACTTGACACAGATACGCAGTATTTT.